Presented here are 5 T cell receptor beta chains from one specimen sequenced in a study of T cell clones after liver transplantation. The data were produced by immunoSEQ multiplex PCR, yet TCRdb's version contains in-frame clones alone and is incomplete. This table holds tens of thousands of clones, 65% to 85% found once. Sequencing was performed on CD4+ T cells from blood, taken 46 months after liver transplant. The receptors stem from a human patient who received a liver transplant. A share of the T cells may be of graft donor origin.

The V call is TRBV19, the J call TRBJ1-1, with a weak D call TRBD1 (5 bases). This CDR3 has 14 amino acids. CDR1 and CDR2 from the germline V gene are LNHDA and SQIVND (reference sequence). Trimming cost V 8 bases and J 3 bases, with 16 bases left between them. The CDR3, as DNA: TGTGCCAGTCAGAAACAGGCGGGGTACACTGAAGCTTTCTTT. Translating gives CASQKQAGYTEAFF. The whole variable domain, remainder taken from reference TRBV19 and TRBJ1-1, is DGGITQSPKYLFRKEGQNVTLSCEQNLNHDAMYWYRQDPGQGLRLIYYSQIVNDFQKGDIAEGYSVSREKKESFPLTVTSAQKNPTAFYLCASQKQAGYTEAFFGQGTRLTVV.

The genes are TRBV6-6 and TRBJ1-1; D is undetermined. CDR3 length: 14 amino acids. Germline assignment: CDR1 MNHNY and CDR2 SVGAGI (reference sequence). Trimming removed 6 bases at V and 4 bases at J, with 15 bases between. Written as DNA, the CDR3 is TGTGCCAGCAGGGATTCGGTAGGTACCACTGAAGCTTTCTTT. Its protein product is CASRDSVGTTEAFF.

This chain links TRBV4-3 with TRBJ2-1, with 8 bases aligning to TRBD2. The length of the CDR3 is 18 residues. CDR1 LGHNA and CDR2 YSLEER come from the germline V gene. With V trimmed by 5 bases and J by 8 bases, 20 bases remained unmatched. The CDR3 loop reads CASSVGGSGGFQNDEQFF. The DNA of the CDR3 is TGCGCCAGCAGCGTTGGGGGGAGCGGGGGTTTTCAGAATGATGAGCAGTTCTTC.

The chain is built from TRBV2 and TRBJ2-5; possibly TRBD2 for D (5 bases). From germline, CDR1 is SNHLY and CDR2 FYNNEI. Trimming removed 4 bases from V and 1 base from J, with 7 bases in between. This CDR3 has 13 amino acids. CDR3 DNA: TGTGCCAGCAGTGGCCTAGCCCAAGAGACCCAGTACTTC. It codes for CASSGLAQETQYF.

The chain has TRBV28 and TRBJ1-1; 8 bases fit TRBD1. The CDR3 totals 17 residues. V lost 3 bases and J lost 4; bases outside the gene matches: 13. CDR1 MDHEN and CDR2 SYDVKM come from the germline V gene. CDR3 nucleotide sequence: TGTGCCAGCAGTTTCGGGCAGGGGGCGAGAATTGGCACTGAAGCTTTCTTT. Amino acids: CASSFGQGARIGTEAFF. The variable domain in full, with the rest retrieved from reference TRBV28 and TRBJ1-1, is DVKVTQSSRYLVKRTGEKVFLECVQDMDHENMFWYRQDPGLGLRLIYFSYDVKMKEKGDIPEGYSVSREKKERFSLILESASTNQTSMYLCASSFGQGARIGTEAFFGQGTRLTVV.